This T cell receptor beta chain originates from a study of shared clonotypes between healthy human individuals. General study points: Shared clonotypes across all four donors exceeded non-shared ones in generation probability.

All donors were Caucasian adults living in Nashville, Tennessee. Once extracted for a subset, genomic DNA was divided evenly among several immunoSEQ plates. Clones were read by immunoSEQ multiplex PCR, and TCRdb kept only the in-frame ones, dropping some. The sample lists roughly 2.5 million clones, approximately 94% occurring once. Regarding this clone: Its antigen is as yet unknown.

V lost 5 bases, J lost 1 base, and 9 bases stayed unmatched. The CDR3 consists of 16 residues. Germline CDR1 is SGHAT and CDR2 is FQNNGV. The rearrangement uses TRBV11-2 and TRBJ2-5, with TRBD2 matching over 8 bases. The specimen sequenced was naive CD4+ T cells sorted from blood. The sample's subset: CD45RA+ positively selected. The sequence was collected from a young man in good health. CDR3 DNA sequence: TGTGCCAGCAGCCCTAACGGACTAGCCCTCCAAGAGACCCAGTACTTC. This gives the protein CASSPNGLALQETQYF.